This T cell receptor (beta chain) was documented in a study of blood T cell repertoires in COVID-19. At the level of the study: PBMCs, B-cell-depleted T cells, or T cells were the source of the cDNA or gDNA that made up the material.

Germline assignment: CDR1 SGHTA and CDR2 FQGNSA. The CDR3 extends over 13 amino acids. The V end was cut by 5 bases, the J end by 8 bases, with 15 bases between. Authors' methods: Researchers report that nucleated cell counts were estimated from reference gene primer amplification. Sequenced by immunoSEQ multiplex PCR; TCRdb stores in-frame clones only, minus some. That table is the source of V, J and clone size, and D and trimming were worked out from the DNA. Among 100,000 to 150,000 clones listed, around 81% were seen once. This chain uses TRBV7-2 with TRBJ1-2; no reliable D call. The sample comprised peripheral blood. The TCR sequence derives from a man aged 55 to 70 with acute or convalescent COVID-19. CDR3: CASSLTVNIGYTF. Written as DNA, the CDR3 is TGTGCCAGCAGCCTTACCGTAAACATCGGCTACACCTTC.